The clone carrying this T cell receptor (beta chain) has at least ten counts. Its antigen is as yet unknown. Patients aged 18 to 65 had newly diagnosed hyperthyroidism that had lasted under 2 months. Looked up from germline, CDR1 is MDHEN and CDR2 is SYDVKM. Trimming removed 1 base at V and 5 bases at J, with 8 bases between. The CDR3 covers 13 residues. These data come from a study of T cells in Graves' hyperthyroidism and ophthalmopathy. Findings and limits, study-wide: Model-based prediction identified ophthalmopathy a median roughly six months prior to its onset.

Amplified regions were TCR beta CDR3 sequences from RNA transcripts. The HTBI primer set drove a first-round RT-PCR of the TCR CDR3. In TCRdb, the multiplex PCR reads were re-called with MiXCR into one record per CDR3 protein. This table holds around 450,000 distinct CDR3 sequences, roughly 15% found once. The sequenced sample consisted of blood. The TCR comes from a woman between 18 and 29 years old with Graves' hyperthyroidism. V usage is TRBV28 and J usage is TRBJ1-1; D is undetermined. CDR3 residues: CASSLLRWTEAFF. The CDR3 DNA reads as TGTGCCAGCAGTTTATTAAGGTGGACTGAAGCTTTCTTT.